The entry that follows covers one T cell receptor beta chain sequence. After thawing and overnight rest, PBMC were stained with GMM-loaded CD1B tetramer, viability dye and anti-CD3 for sorting. CD1B tetramers were loaded with Rhodococcus equi-derived C32 glucose monomycolate. The CDR3 contains 14 residues. V lost 6 bases to trimming and J lost 2 bases, with 13 bases between them. Germline assignment: CDR1 SGHTA and CDR2 FQGTGA. Here immunoSEQ multiplex PCR was the method, and the copy in TCRdb shows in-frame clones only, minus some. The table has around 50,000 clones, approximately 91% seen once; the top ten hold 20% to 25%. The data belong to a study of T cells in tuberculosis.

The source is an adult woman with latent tuberculosis. V is TRBV7-3 and J is TRBJ2-5; D might be TRBD2 (5 bases). The sequenced material came from CD1b-GMM tetramer-negative cells sorted from PBMCs. The CDR3 nucleotides are TGTGCCAGCAGACCGGGGTCCCAACAAGAGACCCAGTACTTC. This sequence encodes CASRPGSQQETQYF.